This T cell receptor (beta chain) was identified in a study of PD-1 blockade in mismatch repair-deficient tumors. V dropped 4 bases and J dropped 4 bases, with 16 bases sitting between them. The CDR3 has 16 residues. Germline CDR1 MGHRA, CDR2 YSYEKL. For this clone: Its specificity is not known.

Assay used: immunoSEQ multiplex PCR; TCRdb lists only in-frame clones, some missing. The table includes approximately 63,000 clones, around 88% detected once. Broader study findings: After pembrolizumab, tumor-resident clones rose rapidly, then generally contracted before radiologic responses.

V and J are TRBV4-1 and TRBJ1-4, with D uncertain. The sample in question was peripheral blood, obtained 52 weeks after starting pembrolizumab. This TCR was recovered from an adult with mismatch repair-deficient cancer. CDR3 loop: CASSLPKEGRNEKLFF. Written as DNA, the CDR3 is TGCGCCAGCAGCCTCCCAAAGGAGGGTCGTAATGAAAAACTGTTTTTT.